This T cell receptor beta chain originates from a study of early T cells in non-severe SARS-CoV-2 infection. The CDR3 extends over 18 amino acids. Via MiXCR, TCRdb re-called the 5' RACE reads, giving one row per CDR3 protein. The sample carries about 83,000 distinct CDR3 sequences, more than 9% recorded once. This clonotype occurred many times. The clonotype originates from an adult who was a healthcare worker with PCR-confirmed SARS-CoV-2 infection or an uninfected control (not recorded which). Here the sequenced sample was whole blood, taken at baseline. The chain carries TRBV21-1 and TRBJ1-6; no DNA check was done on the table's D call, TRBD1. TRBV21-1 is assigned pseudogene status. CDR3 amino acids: CASSKAMNPGQGGSPLHF. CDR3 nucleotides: TGTGCCAGCAGCAAAGCTATGAACCCGGGACAGGGAGGCTCACCCCTCCACTTT.